This TCR beta chain was captured in a study of T cell clonotyping in hematopoietic cell transplantation. CDR1 is SGHAT and CDR2 is FQDESV in the germline V gene (reference sequence). Trimming left V 1 base short and J 0 bases short, with 6 bases between. This CDR3 is built from 14 residues. This clone was seen only once. Here immunoSEQ multiplex PCR was the method, and the copy in TCRdb shows in-frame clones only, minus some. The table records about 69,000 clones, 94% of them present only once. The receptor was isolated from a man aged 45-65 years in good health. Some clones in this sample may be carry-over from other donors' samples. The sequenced sample was peripheral blood mononuclear cells. The gene calls are TRBV11-1 and TRBJ2-5, with a weak D call TRBD2 (6 bases). The DNA for the CDR3 is TGTGCCAGCAGCTTAGGGACTAACCAAGAGACCCAGTACTTC. It encodes CASSLGTNQETQYF.